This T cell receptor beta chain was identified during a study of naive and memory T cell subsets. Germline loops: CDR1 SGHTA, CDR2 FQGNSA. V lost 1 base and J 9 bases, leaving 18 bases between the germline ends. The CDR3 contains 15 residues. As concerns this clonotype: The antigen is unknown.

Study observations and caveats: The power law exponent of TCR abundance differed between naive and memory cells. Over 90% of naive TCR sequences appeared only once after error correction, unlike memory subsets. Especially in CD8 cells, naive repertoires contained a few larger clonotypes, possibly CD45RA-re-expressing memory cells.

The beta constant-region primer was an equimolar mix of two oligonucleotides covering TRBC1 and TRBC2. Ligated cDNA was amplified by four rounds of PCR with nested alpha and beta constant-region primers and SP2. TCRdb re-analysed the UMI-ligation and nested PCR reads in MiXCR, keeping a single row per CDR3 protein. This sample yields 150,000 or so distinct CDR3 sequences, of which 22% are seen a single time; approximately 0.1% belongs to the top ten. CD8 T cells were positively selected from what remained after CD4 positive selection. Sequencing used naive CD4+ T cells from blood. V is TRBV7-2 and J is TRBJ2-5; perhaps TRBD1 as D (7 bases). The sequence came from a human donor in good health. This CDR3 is CASSLGRDRGPSQYF. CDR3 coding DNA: TGTGCCAGCAGCTTAGGGCGGGACAGAGGACCTTCCCAGTACTTC.